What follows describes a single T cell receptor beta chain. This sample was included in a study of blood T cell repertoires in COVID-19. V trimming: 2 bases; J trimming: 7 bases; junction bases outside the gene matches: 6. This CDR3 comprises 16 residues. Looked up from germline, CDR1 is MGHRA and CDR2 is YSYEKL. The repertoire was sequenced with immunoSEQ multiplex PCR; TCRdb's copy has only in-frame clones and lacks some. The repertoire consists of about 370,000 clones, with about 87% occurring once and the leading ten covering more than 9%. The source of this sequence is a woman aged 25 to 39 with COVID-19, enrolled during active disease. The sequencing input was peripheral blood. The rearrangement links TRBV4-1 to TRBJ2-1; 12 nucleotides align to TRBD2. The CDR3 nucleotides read TGCGCCAGCAGCCAATCTAGCGGGAGGGCGTGGAATGAGCAGTTCTTC. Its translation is CASSQSSGRAWNEQFF.